The T cell receptor beta chain described here comes from a study of early T cells in non-severe SARS-CoV-2 infection. In its sample, this clonotype was seen many times. TCRdb ran MiXCR on the 5' RACE reads and lists one entry per CDR3 protein. In the table there are over 25,000 distinct CDR3 sequences, about 4.2% of which are singletons. The germline CDR1 and CDR2 sequences are LGHDT and YNNKEL (reference sequence). V dropped 7 bases and J dropped 10 bases, with 19 bases sitting between them. The CDR3 length is 13 residues. This sequence originates from an adult who was a healthcare worker with PCR-confirmed SARS-CoV-2 infection or an uninfected control (not recorded which). The sequenced sample consisted of whole blood. The chain links TRBV3-1 to TRBJ1-1; D gene uncertain. CDR3 nucleotide sequence: TGTGCCAGCACCGACGGGCCCCGCGGGAGAGCTTTCTTT. This gives the protein CASTDGPRGRAFF.